The entry below describes one TCR beta chain. This record comes from a study of blood T cell repertoires in COVID-19. Study summary: Collection of acute and convalescent COVID-19 samples took place in the United States, Italy and Spain.

Here immunoSEQ multiplex PCR was the method, and the copy in TCRdb shows in-frame clones only, minus some. The sample includes about 270,000 clones, 88% seen only once; the top ten take less than 3%. Between the trimmed V and J ends, which lost 5 bases and 1 base, there was a span of 5 bases. CDR3 length equals 12 residues. Germline CDR1 and CDR2: SGHAT and FQNNGV. The source material was PBMCs or T cells enriched from blood (not recorded which). This sequence originates from a woman between 50 and 59 years old who had recovered from COVID-19. This chain joins TRBV11-2 and TRBJ1-1; D gene ambiguous. The CDR3 region has the DNA TGTGCCAGCAGCCATCCGAACACTGAAGCTTTCTTT. It specifies CASSHPNTEAFF.